A single T cell receptor (beta chain) is shown here with its context. Per germline, CDR1 MNHNS and CDR2 SASEGT. Trimming left V 5 bases short and J 1 base short, with 9 bases between. This CDR3 region has 13 residues. The assay was immunoSEQ multiplex PCR, and TCRdb's table has in-frame clones only and misses some. Of roughly 120,000 clones listed, more than 70% were seen once; the top ten hold around 2%. These data come from a study of cytomegalovirus exposure and HLA in healthy donors. Sequenced: PBMCs. This TCR came from a man aged 18 to 35 in good health and CMV-seronegative. This chain uses TRBV6-1 with TRBJ2-7, with D possibly being TRBD2 (6 bases). In DNA form, the CDR3 reads TGTGCCAGCAGTCCCGGGAGTTCCTACGAGCAGTACTTC. Its translation is CASSPGSSYEQYF.